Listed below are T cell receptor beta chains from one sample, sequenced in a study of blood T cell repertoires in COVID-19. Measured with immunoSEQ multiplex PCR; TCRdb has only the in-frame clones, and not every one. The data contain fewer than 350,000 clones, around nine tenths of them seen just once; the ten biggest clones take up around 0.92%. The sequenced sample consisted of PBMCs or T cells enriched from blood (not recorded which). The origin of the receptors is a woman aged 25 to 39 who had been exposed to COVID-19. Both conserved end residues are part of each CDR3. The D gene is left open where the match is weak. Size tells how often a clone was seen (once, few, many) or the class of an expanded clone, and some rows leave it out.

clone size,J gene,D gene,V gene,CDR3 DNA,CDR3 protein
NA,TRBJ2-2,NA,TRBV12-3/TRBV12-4,TGTGCCAGCAGCCTCAGGGAAACCGGGGAGCTGTTTTTT,CASSLRETGELFF
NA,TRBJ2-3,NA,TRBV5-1,TGCGCCAGCAGCTCCGGAGGGCCGGAAGATACGCAGTATTTT,CASSSGGPEDTQYF
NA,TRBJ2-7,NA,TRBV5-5,TGTGCCAGCAGCTTGGCCGTGGGACAATCCTACGAGCAGTACTTC,CASSLAVGQSYEQYF
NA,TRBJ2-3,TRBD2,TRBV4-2,TGTGCCAGCAGCCAGGGATTCGGGACTACCACAGATACGCAGTATTTT,CASSQGFGTTTDTQYF
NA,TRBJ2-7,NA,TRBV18,TGTGCCAGCTCACCACCGAGGTCCTACGAGCAGTACTTC,CASSPPRSYEQYF
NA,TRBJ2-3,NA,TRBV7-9,TGTGCCAGCAGCCGAGACGGAGGGGCAGATACGCAGTATTTT,CASSRDGGADTQYF
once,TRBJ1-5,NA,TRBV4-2,TGTGCCAGCAGCCAATTTCAGGGTCAGCCCCAGCATTTT,CASSQFQGQPQHF
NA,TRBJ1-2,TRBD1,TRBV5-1,TGCGCCAGCAGCTTGGCGGTTAGAGGGACAGGGGCCAAAGTAATCTATGGCTACACCTTC,CASSLAVRGTGAKVIYGYTF
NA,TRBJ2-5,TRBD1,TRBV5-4,TGTGCCAGCAGCCCGGGACAGCTCCAAGAGACCCAGTACTTC,CASSPGQLQETQYF
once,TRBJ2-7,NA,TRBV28,TGTGCCAGCAGGCCGGACAGTTACGAGCAGTACTTC,CASRPDSYEQYF
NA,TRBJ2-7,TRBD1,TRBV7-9,TGTGCCAGCAGCTTTGGACCCGGGACAGGAAACTACGAGCAGTACTTC,CASSFGPGTGNYEQYF
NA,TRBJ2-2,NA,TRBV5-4,TGTGCCAGCGGGGACTTCCTGGGGACCGGGGAGCTGTTTTTT,CASGDFLGTGELFF
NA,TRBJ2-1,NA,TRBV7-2,TGTGCCAGCAGCGCAAGCCTACTAGTAGTGCAGTTCTTC,CASSASLLVVQFF
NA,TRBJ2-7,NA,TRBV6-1,TGTGCCAGCAACATCTACGGGCGGGGAGACGAGCAGTACTTC,CASNIYGRGDEQYF
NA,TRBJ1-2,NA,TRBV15,TGTGCCACCAGCAGAGATGGCCCGTATGGCTACACCTTC,CATSRDGPYGYTF
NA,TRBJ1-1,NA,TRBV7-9,TGTGCCAGCAGCTCGCCCAGGGGCGACACTGAAGCTTTCTTT,CASSSPRGDTEAFF
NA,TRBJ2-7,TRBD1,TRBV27,TGTGCCACCTCCGGGACAGGGGGCTACGAGCAGTACTTC,CATSGTGGYEQYF
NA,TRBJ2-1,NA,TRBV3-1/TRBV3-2,TGTGCCAGCAGCCAAGATTACAGGGCCAATGAGCAGTTCTTC,CASSQDYRANEQFF
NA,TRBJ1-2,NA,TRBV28,TGTGCCAGCAATCTAAGCATCCGAGGTGGCTACACCTTC,CASNLSIRGGYTF
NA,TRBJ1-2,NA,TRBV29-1,TGCAGCGTTCCGAGGGCCAGGAACTCTAACTATGGCTACACCTTC,CSVPRARNSNYGYTF